The subject of this entry is one T cell receptor beta chain. The data were obtained in a study of T cells after yellow fever vaccination. The CDR3 spans 16 residues. Germline CDR1 LNHDA, CDR2 SQIVND (reference sequence). Losses at the gene ends were 5 bases for V and 4 bases for J; bases not matched to a gene: 9. Each CDR3 protein gets one entry after TCRdb re-called the 5' RACE reads with MiXCR. The sample carries about 340,000 distinct CDR3 sequences, approximately 12% recorded once. The chain combines TRBV19 with TRBJ2-3; 10 bases fit TRBD2. Sequencing used CD4+ T cells sorted from PBMCs, obtained 15 days after the yellow fever booster vaccination. The clonotype comes from a man between 18 and 35 years old who received the YFV17D yellow fever vaccine. The CDR3 reads CASSATLAGAADTQYF. The CDR3 DNA follows: TGTGCCAGTAGTGCGACTCTAGCGGGAGCGGCAGATACGCAGTATTTT.